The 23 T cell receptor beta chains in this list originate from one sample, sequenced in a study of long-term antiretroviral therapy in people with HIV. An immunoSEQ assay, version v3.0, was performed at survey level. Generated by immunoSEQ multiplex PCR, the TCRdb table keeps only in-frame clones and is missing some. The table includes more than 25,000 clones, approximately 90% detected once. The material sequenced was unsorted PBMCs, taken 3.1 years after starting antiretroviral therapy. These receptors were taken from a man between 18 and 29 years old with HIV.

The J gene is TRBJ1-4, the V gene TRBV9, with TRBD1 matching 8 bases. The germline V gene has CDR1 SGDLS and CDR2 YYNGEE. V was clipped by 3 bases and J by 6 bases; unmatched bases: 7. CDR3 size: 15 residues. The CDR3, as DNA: TGTGCCAGCAGCGACCGGACAGGGTTGGATGAAAAACTGTTTTTT. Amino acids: CASSDRTGLDEKLFF.

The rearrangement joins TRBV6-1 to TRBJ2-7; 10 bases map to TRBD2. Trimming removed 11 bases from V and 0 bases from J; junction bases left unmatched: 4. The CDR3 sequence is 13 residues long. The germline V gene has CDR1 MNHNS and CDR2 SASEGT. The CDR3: CAARTSGSYEQYF. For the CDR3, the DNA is TGTGCCGCCAGGACTAGCGGCTCCTACGAGCAGTACTTC.

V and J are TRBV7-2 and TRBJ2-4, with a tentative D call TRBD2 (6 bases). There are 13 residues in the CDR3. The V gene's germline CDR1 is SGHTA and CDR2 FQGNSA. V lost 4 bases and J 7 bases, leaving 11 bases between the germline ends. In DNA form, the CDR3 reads TGTGCCAGCAGCTATAGGGCGGGGAACATTCAGTACTTC. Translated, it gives CASSYRAGNIQYF.

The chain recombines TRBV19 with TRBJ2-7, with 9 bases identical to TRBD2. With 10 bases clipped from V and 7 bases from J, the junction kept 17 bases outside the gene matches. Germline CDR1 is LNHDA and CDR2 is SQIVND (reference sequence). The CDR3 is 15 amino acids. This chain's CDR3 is CATSSLSSGSGEQYF. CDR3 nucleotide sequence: TGTGCCACCTCGTCACTCAGTAGCGGGAGTGGAGAGCAGTACTTC.

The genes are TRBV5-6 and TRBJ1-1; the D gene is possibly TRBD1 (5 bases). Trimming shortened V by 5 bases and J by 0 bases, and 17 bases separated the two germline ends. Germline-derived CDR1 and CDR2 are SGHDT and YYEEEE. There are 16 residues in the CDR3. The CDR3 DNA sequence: TGTGCCAGCAGATCTTCCCCGGGACCCATGAACACTGAAGCTTTCTTT. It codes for CASRSSPGPMNTEAFF.

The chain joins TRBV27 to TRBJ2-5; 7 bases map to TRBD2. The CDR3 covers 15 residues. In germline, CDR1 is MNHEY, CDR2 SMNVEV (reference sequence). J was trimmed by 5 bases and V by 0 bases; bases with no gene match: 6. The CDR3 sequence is CASSLSGGMGETQYF. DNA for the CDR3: TGTGCCAGCAGTTTATCGGGGGGGATGGGGGAGACCCAGTACTTC.

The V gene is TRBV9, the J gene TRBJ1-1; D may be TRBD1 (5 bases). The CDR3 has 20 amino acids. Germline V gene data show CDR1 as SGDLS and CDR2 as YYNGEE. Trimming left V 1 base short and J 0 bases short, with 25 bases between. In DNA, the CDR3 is TGTGCCAGCAGCGTAACTTGGGGGGAAGTTAGAAAGAAATTGAACACTGAAGCTTTCTTT. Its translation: CASSVTWGEVRKKLNTEAFF. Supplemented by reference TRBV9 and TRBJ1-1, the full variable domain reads DSGVTQTPKHLITATGQRVTLRCSPRSGDLSVYWYQQSLDQGLQFLIQYYNGEERAKGNILERFSAQQFPDLHSELNLSSLELGDSALYFCASSVTWGEVRKKLNTEAFFGQGTRLTVV.

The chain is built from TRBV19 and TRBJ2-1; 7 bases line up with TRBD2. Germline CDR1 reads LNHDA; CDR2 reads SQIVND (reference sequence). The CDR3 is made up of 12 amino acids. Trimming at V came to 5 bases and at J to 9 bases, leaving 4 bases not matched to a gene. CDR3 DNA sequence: TGTGCCAGTAGTCGGTGGGGGGGTGAGCAGTTCTTC. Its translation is CASSRWGGEQFF. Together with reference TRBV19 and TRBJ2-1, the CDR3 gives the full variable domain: DGGITQSPKYLFRKEGQNVTLSCEQNLNHDAMYWYRQDPGQGLRLIYYSQIVNDFQKGDIAEGYSVSREKKESFPLTVTSAQKNPTAFYLCASSRWGGEQFFGPGTRLTVL.

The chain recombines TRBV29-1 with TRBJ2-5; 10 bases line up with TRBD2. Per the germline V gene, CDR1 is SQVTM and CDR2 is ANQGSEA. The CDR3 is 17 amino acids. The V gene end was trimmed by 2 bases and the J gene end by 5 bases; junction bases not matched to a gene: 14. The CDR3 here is CSVEMKTSGLLRETQYF. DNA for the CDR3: TGCAGCGTTGAAATGAAGACTAGCGGGCTACTGAGGGAGACCCAGTACTTC.

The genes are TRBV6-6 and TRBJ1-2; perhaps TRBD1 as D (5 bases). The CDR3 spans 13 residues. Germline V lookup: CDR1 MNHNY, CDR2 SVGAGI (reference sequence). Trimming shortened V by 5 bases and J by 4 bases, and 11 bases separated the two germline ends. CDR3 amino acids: CASSTTASYGYTF. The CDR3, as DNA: TGTGCCAGCAGTACGACAGCATCCTATGGCTACACCTTC.

The CDR3 reads CASSPYRDGYTF. Here the CDR3 DNA reads TGTGCCAGCAGTCCGTACAGGGATGGCTACACCTTC. V gene TRBV2 combines with J gene TRBJ1-2, with a weak D call TRBD1 (6 bases). Per germline, CDR1 SNHLY and CDR2 FYNNEI. Deletions cut 5 bases from V and 6 bases from J, with 10 bases between. The CDR3 extends over 12 amino acids.

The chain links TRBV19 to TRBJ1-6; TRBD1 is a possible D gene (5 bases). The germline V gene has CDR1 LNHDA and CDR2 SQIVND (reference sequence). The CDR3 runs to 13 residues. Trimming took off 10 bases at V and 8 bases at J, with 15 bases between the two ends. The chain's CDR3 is CATRDGVDSPLHF. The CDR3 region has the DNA TGTGCCACCCGGGACGGCGTTGATTCACCCCTCCACTTT.

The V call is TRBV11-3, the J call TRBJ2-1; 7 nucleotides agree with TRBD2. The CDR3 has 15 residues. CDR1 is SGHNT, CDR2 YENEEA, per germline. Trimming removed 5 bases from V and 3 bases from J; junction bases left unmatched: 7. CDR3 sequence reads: CASSKGRGYYNEQFF. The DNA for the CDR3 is TGTGCCAGCAGCAAAGGGCGGGGGTACTACAATGAGCAGTTCTTC.

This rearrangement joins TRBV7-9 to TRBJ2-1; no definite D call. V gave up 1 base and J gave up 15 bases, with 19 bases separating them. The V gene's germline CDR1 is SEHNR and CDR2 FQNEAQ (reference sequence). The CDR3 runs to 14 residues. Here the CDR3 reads CASSLVVGSDLPFF. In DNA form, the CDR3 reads TGTGCCAGCAGCTTAGTGGTGGGTTCTGATTTGCCGTTCTTC.

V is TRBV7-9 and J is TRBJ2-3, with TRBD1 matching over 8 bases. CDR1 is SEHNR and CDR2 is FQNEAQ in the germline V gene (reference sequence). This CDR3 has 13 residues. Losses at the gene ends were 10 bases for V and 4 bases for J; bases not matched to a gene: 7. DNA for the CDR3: TGTGCCACAGATCAGGGGGCGGCAGATACGCAGTATTTT. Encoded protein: CATDQGAADTQYF.

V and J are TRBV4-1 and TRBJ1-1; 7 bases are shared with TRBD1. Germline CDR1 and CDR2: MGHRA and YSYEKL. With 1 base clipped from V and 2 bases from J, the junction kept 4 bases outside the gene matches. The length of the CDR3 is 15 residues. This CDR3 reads CASSQADRDNTEAFF. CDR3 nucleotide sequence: TGCGCCAGCAGCCAAGCCGACAGGGACAACACTGAAGCTTTCTTT.

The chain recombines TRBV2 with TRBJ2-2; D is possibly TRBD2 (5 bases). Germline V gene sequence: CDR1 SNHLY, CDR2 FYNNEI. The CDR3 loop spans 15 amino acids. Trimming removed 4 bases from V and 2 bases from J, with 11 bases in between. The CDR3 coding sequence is TGTGCCAGCAGTGGAGGGCGGCCCAACACCGGGGAGCTGTTTTTT. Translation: CASSGGRPNTGELFF.

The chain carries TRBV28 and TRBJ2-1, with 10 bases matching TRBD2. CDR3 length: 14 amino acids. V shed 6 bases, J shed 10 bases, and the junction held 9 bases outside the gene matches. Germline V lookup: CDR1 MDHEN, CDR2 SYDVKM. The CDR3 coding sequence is TGTGCCAGCAGCTTCAATAGCGGGGGGAGGGAGCAGTTCTTC. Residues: CASSFNSGGREQFF.

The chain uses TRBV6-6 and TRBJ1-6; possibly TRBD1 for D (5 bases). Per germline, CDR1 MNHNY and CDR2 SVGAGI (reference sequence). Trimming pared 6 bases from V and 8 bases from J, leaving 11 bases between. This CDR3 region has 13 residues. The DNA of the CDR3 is TGTGCCAGCAGGCAGGGCTGGGATTCACCCCTCCACTTT. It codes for CASRQGWDSPLHF.

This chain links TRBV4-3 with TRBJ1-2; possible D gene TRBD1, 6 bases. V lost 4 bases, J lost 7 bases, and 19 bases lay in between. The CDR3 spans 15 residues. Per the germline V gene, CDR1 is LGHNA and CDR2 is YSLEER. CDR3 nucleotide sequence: TGCGCCAGCAGCCCGTCAGGGACGGGGGCTCTTGGCTACACCTTC. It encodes CASSPSGTGALGYTF.

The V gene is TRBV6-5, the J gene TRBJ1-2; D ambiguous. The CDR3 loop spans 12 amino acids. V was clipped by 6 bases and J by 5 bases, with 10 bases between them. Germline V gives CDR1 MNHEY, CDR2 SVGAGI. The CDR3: CASSGGPYGYTF. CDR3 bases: TGTGCCAGCAGCGGAGGACCGTATGGCTACACCTTC.

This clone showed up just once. The CDR3 sequence: CASSRDNQETQYF. As DNA, the CDR3 is TGTGCCAGTTCCAGGGACAACCAAGAGACCCAGTACTTC. The J gene is TRBJ2-5, the V gene TRBV11-2; a possible D gene is TRBD1 (6 bases). This CDR3 region has 13 residues. Per germline, CDR1 SGHAT and CDR2 FQNNGV. Trimming cost V 9 bases and J 0 bases, with 11 bases left between them.

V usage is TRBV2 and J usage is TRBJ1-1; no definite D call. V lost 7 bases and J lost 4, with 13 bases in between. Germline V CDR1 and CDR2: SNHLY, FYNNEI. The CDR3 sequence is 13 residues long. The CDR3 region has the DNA TGTGCCAGCAAGGTTTTTCCGAGCACTGAAGCTTTCTTT. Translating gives CASKVFPSTEAFF.